The clone carrying this TCR beta chain came up many times. Germline assignment: CDR1 SQVTM and CDR2 ANQGSEA. The CDR3 runs to 14 residues. V dropped 1 base and J dropped 5 bases, with 12 bases sitting between them. Each CDR3 protein is one row after TCRdb ran MiXCR on the RT-PCR reads. This sample has about 680,000 distinct CDR3 sequences; 14% occur once, and the top ten carry 3.6%. The sample comprised memory CD4+ T cells from blood. The gene calls are TRBV29-1 and TRBJ2-1; D unclear. The TCR comes from a female donor in good health, serving as a healthy control. CDR3 protein: CSVEGLVYNNEQFF. CDR3 nucleotides: TGCAGCGTTGAAGGTCTCGTATACAACAATGAGCAGTTCTTC.